These 16 T cell receptor beta chains came from one sample sequenced in a study of blood T cell repertoires in COVID-19. Measured with immunoSEQ multiplex PCR; TCRdb has only the in-frame clones, and not every one. The repertoire has about 440,000 clones, about nine tenths of them found once; the top ten carry roughly 12%. The sequencing input was peripheral blood. The receptors shown here come from a woman between 50 and 59 years old with COVID-19, enrolled during active disease.

The rearrangement uses TRBV6-5 and TRBJ1-4; possible D gene TRBD1, 6 bases. Germline CDR1 is MNHEY and CDR2 is SVGAGI. Trimming removed 6 bases from V and 10 bases from J, with 9 bases in between. The CDR3 length is 11 residues. The CDR3 nucleotides are TGTGCCAGCAGCTGGGGGCGAAAACTGTTTTTT. As protein: CASSWGRKLFF.

The chain recombines TRBV28 with TRBJ1-2; D is unresolved. There are 11 residues in the CDR3. The germline CDR1 and CDR2 sequences are MDHEN and SYDVKM. V lost 11 bases to trimming and J lost 4 bases, with 11 bases between them. The CDR3 bases are TGTGCCGTGCGGGTGGCCTATGGCTACACCTTC. Amino acids: CAVRVAYGYTF.

This chain links TRBV30 with TRBJ1-6; D is possibly TRBD1 (6 bases). The germline V and J ends were trimmed by 4 bases and 7 bases, with 14 bases remaining between them. The CDR3 totals 14 residues. Looked up from germline, CDR1 is GTSNPN and CDR2 is SVGIG (reference sequence). The CDR3 is CAWTAGAVNSPLHF. Written as DNA, the CDR3 is TGTGCCTGGACCGCGGGGGCCGTGAATTCACCCCTCCACTTT.

The J gene is TRBJ1-1, the V gene TRBV19; the match to TRBD1 covers 11 bases. V shed 5 bases and J 4 bases; nucleotides not matched to a gene: 12. The CDR3 has 17 residues. CDR1 and CDR2 from the germline V gene are LNHDA and SQIVND (reference sequence). The CDR3 protein is CASSPNLDRGRGTEAFF. The CDR3 DNA follows: TGTGCCAGTAGTCCAAATCTGGACAGGGGGCGAGGCACTGAAGCTTTCTTT.

The chain joins TRBV14 to TRBJ1-1; D remains unclear. Trimming left V 1 base short and J 5 bases short, with 5 bases between. Germline CDR1 is SGHDN and CDR2 is FVKESK. This CDR3 spans 12 amino acids. In nucleotides, the CDR3 is TGTGCCAGCAGCCAAGTGAGTACTGAAGCTTTCTTT. Its protein product is CASSQVSTEAFF. Together with reference TRBV14 and TRBJ1-1, the CDR3 gives the full variable domain: EAGVTQFPSHSVIEKGQTVTLRCDPISGHDNLYWYRRVMGKEIKFLLHFVKESKQDESGMPNNRFLAERTGGTYSTLKVQPAELEDSGVYFCASSQVSTEAFFGQGTRLTVV.

The chain recombines TRBV28 with TRBJ1-5; 11 bases map to TRBD1. Germline CDR1 MDHEN, CDR2 SYDVKM. The CDR3 is 15 residues long. V lost 3 bases and J lost 6; bases outside the gene matches: 4. The CDR3 reads CASSLGQGVGQPQHF. CDR3 DNA: TGTGCCAGCAGTTTGGGACAGGGGGTGGGTCAGCCCCAGCATTTT. The full variable domain, completed using reference TRBV28 and TRBJ1-5, is DVKVTQSSRYLVKRTGEKVFLECVQDMDHENMFWYRQDPGLGLRLIYFSYDVKMKEKGDIPEGYSVSREKKERFSLILESASTNQTSMYLCASSLGQGVGQPQHFGDGTRLSIL.

About this clone: Other DNA sequences of this sample code for an identical CDR3. This chain links TRBV19 with TRBJ2-1; 8 nucleotides match TRBD2. V gave up 6 bases and J gave up 2 bases; unmatched junction bases: 6. Germline V lookup: CDR1 LNHDA, CDR2 SQIVND (reference sequence). The CDR3 is 15 amino acids. CDR3 nucleotide sequence: TGTGCCAGTAGCTCCAGCGGGGGCGCCTACAATGAGCAGTTCTTC. Protein product: CASSSSGGAYNEQFF. Supplemented by reference TRBV19 and TRBJ2-1, the full variable domain reads DGGITQSPKYLFRKEGQNVTLSCEQNLNHDAMYWYRQDPGQGLRLIYYSQIVNDFQKGDIAEGYSVSREKKESFPLTVTSAQKNPTAFYLCASSSSGGAYNEQFFGPGTRLTVL.

This rearrangement joins TRBV4-1 to TRBJ2-3, with TRBD2 matching over 11 bases. V dropped 5 bases and J dropped 4; count of bases not matched to a gene: 5. Per germline, CDR1 MGHRA and CDR2 YSYEKL. The CDR3 has 15 amino acids. The CDR3 DNA reads as TGCGCCAGCAGCGCCGTGGGACTAGCGGCAGATACGCAGTATTTT. Protein sequence: CASSAVGLAADTQYF.

The genes are TRBV9 and TRBJ1-2; D is uncertain. Germline values: CDR1 SGDLS, CDR2 YYNGEE. V was pared by 0 bases and J by 6 bases, with 12 bases between. There are 14 residues in the CDR3. The CDR3 loop reads CASSVGWRGNGYTF. CDR3 nucleotide sequence: TGTGCCAGCAGCGTAGGGTGGCGAGGAAATGGCTACACCTTC.

The chain couples TRBV27 to TRBJ2-2; perhaps TRBD1 as D (5 bases). The germline gives CDR1 MNHEY, CDR2 SMNVEV (reference sequence). The CDR3 loop spans 18 amino acids. Trimming removed 6 bases at V and 6 bases at J, with 26 bases between. The CDR3 sequence: CASSFTSPTGSSSGELFF. Written as DNA, the CDR3 is TGTGCCAGCAGCTTTACTTCGCCAACAGGATCATCTTCCGGGGAGCTGTTTTTT.

The chain carries TRBV19 and TRBJ1-5, with a tentative D call TRBD1 (6 bases). CDR3 length: 16 residues. V was trimmed by 7 bases and J by 5 bases, leaving 21 bases between them. Per germline, CDR1 LNHDA and CDR2 SQIVND (reference sequence). CDR3 amino acids: CASNHGGAGEDQPQHF. CDR3 sequence (DNA): TGTGCCAGTAATCATGGGGGGGCAGGGGAGGATCAGCCCCAGCATTTT.

The V gene is TRBV5-1, the J gene TRBJ1-2, with TRBD1 identical over 11 bases. The CDR3 sequence is 17 residues long. CDR1 is SGHRS and CDR2 is YFSETQ in the germline V gene. Trimming removed 3 bases from V and 3 bases from J; junction bases left unmatched: 10. As DNA, the CDR3 is TGCGCCAGCAGCTCAACCGGGACAGGGGGATGGGACTATGGCTACACCTTC. This translates into CASSSTGTGGWDYGYTF.

V usage is TRBV19 and J usage is TRBJ2-3, with 11 bases identical to TRBD2. After removal of 0 bases from V and 5 bases from J, the junction contained 4 bases not matched to a gene. The CDR3 is 16 amino acids. CDR1 and CDR2 from the germline V gene are LNHDA and SQIVND (reference sequence). This chain's CDR3 is CASSIETSGGLDTQYF. The CDR3 DNA follows: TGTGCCAGTAGTATAGAAACTAGCGGGGGCCTAGATACGCAGTATTTT.

The chain is built from TRBV19 and TRBJ1-6; possibly TRBD1 for D (5 bases). CDR3 length: 15 residues. Trimming stripped 5 bases from V and 7 bases from J, with 15 bases between. Germline V gene lookup returns CDR1 LNHDA and CDR2 SQIVND (reference sequence). CDR3 sequence: CASSGGTGINSPLHF. The CDR3 DNA follows: TGTGCCAGTAGTGGCGGGACTGGGATAAATTCACCCCTCCACTTT. Complete variable domain (other parts from reference TRBV19 and TRBJ1-6): DGGITQSPKYLFRKEGQNVTLSCEQNLNHDAMYWYRQDPGQGLRLIYYSQIVNDFQKGDIAEGYSVSREKKESFPLTVTSAQKNPTAFYLCASSGGTGINSPLHFGNGTRLTVT.

Here the CDR3 reads CASSLRQGANYGYTF. The CDR3 coding sequence is TGCGCCAGCAGCTTACGCCAGGGGGCGAACTATGGCTACACCTTC. This chain links TRBV5-1 with TRBJ1-2; 8 nucleotides align to TRBD1. With V trimmed by 2 bases and J by 2 bases, 5 bases remained unmatched. CDR1 and CDR2 (germline): SGHRS, YFSETQ. The CDR3 contains 15 residues.

The V call is TRBV6-5, the J call TRBJ1-2, with TRBD1 as a possible D gene (5 bases). CDR3 length: 13 amino acids. Looked up from germline, CDR1 is MNHEY and CDR2 is SVGAGI. Trimming stripped 6 bases from V and 6 bases from J, with 14 bases between. As DNA, the CDR3 is TGTGCCAGCAGACTGGACAATGCGGATGGCTACACCTTC. Its protein product is CASRLDNADGYTF.